The 20 T cell receptor beta chains reported below all come from one sample, sequenced in a study of sequential checkpoint blockade in melanoma. The treatment was: randomized to nivolumab then ipilimumab (arm A) or the reverse (arm B). Sequencing used immunoSEQ multiplex PCR; TCRdb keeps in-frame clones, though not all of them. Of about 5,600 clones listed, 53% are singletons. The material sequenced was CD8+ T cells sorted from blood (inferred from file names), taken from a patient given nivolumab and ipilimumab in sequence. These receptors all come from a human donor with melanoma.

The rearrangement links TRBV2 to TRBJ2-5; 10 nucleotides match TRBD1. This CDR3 contains 15 residues. V lost 8 bases and J lost 6; bases outside the gene matches: 12. CDR1 is SNHLY and CDR2 is FYNNEI in the germline V gene. DNA for the CDR3: TGTGCCAGCTGGGGGGACAGGGGACCCTATAAGACCCAGTACTTC. Translated: CASWGDRGPYKTQYF.

This sequence joins TRBV29-1 and TRBJ2-1; 7 bases map to TRBD1. V shed 7 bases, J shed 3 bases, and the junction held 6 bases outside the gene matches. CDR3 size: 13 residues. The germline V gene has CDR1 SQVTM and CDR2 ANQGSEA. The CDR3 region is CSARDSDYNEQFF. CDR3 nucleotides: TGCAGCGCCCGGGACAGCGACTACAATGAGCAGTTCTTC.

This chain connects TRBV7-3 to TRBJ2-2; possible D gene TRBD1, 5 bases. There are 16 residues in the CDR3. V shed 2 bases and J shed 4 bases, with 14 bases lying between them. The germline V gene has CDR1 SGHTA and CDR2 FQGTGA. The CDR3 DNA follows: TGTGCCAGCAGCTTATACAACTCAGGGCCCACCGGGGAGCTGTTTTTT. Its translation is CASSLYNSGPTGELFF. Based on the CDR3 plus reference TRBV7-3 and TRBJ2-2, the full variable domain is GAGVSQTPSNKVTEKGKYVELRCDPISGHTALYWYRQSLGQGPEFLIYFQGTGAADDSGLPNDRFFAVRPEGSVSTLKIQRTERGDSAVYLCASSLYNSGPTGELFFGEGSRLTVL.

This clone was detected only once. The chain employs TRBV7-8 and TRBJ2-3, with D possibly being TRBD2 (5 bases). CDR1 and CDR2 from the germline V gene are SGHVS and FQNEAQ. The CDR3 is 16 residues long. V shed 2 bases and J shed 0 bases, with 12 bases lying between them. The CDR3 sequence is CASSLFWSGSTDTQYF. CDR3 sequence (DNA): TGTGCCAGCAGCTTATTTTGGAGCGGTAGCACAGATACGCAGTATTTT.

This clone is medium-sized by share. CDR3 sequence (DNA): TGTGCCAGCAGTGACTCGACTAGCACCGGGGAGCTGTTTTTT. Its protein is CASSDSTSTGELFF. V usage is TRBV6-4 and J usage is TRBJ2-2; weak D call: TRBD2 (6 bases). The CDR3 covers 14 residues. The ends were cut back, 0 bases at V and 4 bases at J, with 6 bases in the middle. CDR1 MRHNA and CDR2 SNTAGT come from the germline V gene.

This clone was found a few times. V gene TRBV27 combines with J gene TRBJ1-3; no clear D. V was clipped by 2 bases and J by 0 bases, with 5 bases between them. This CDR3 spans 14 amino acids. Germline CDR1 reads MNHEY; CDR2 reads SMNVEV (reference sequence). In nucleotides, the CDR3 is TGTGCCAGCAGTTTAGGGCCCTCTGGAAACACCATATATTTT. Amino acids: CASSLGPSGNTIYF.

This chain connects TRBV4-1 to TRBJ2-5, with 11 nucleotides matching TRBD2. Looked up from germline, CDR1 is MGHRA and CDR2 is YSYEKL. J gave up 4 bases and V 3 bases, and 4 bases lay outside the gene matches. The CDR3 consists of 15 residues. CDR3 DNA sequence: TGCGCCAGCAGCCAGGTCACTAGCGGGGGAGAGACCCAGTACTTC. Translation gives CASSQVTSGGETQYF.

This chain connects TRBV4-1 to TRBJ2-5; D gene ambiguous. The CDR3 runs 14 residues. V lost 0 bases to trimming and J lost 5 bases, with 10 bases between them. From germline, CDR1 is MGHRA and CDR2 YSYEKL. Here the CDR3 reads CASSQEPLQETQYF. The CDR3 region has the DNA TGCGCCAGCAGCCAAGAACCCCTGCAGGAGACCCAGTACTTC.

A few counts support this clone. The chain employs TRBV4-1 and TRBJ2-3; the match to TRBD2 covers 8 bases. J gave up 2 bases and V 0 bases, and 7 bases lay outside the gene matches. The germline V gene has CDR1 MGHRA and CDR2 YSYEKL. This CDR3 spans 17 amino acids. CDR3 nucleotide sequence: TGCGCCAGCAGCCAAGATCGGACGGGAGGGCTCACAGATACGCAGTATTTT. Its protein is CASSQDRTGGLTDTQYF.

The gene calls are TRBV2 and TRBJ1-4; 7 nucleotides agree with TRBD1. Germline V gene lookup returns CDR1 SNHLY and CDR2 FYNNEI. Unmatched junction bases numbered 5, after V lost 7 bases and J lost 0 bases. The CDR3 contains 15 residues. CDR3 loop: CASIRGIATNEKLFF. The CDR3 bases are TGTGCCAGCATCAGGGGGATCGCAACTAATGAAAAACTGTTTTTT.

The CDR3 coding sequence is TGTGCCAGCAGCTCCGGGACAGGGGCCCTTGGCTACACCTTC. This encodes CASSSGTGALGYTF. The chain recombines TRBV5-6 with TRBJ1-2, with TRBD1 identical over 10 bases. Germline values: CDR1 SGHDT, CDR2 YYEEEE. Trimming removed 3 bases from V and 7 bases from J; junction bases left unmatched: 6. The CDR3 is made up of 14 amino acids.

The rearrangement joins TRBV7-8 to TRBJ2-7, with TRBD2 identical over 9 bases. This CDR3 comprises 15 residues. Germline V gene lookup returns CDR1 SGHVS and CDR2 FQNEAQ. V lost 0 bases, J lost 6 bases, and 6 bases stayed unmatched. The CDR3 region is CASSLAPSGRPEQYF. The CDR3, as DNA: TGTGCCAGCAGCTTAGCGCCCAGCGGGAGGCCCGAGCAGTACTTC.

The rearrangement joins TRBV4-3 to TRBJ2-1, with D maybe TRBD2 (5 bases). The V end was cut by 4 bases, the J end by 8 bases, with 9 bases between. CDR3 length: 12 residues. Looked up from germline, CDR1 is LGHNA and CDR2 is YSLEER. The DNA of the CDR3 is TGCGCCAGCAGCCGTATCGGGGATGAGCAGTTCTTC. Protein: CASSRIGDEQFF.

The chain links TRBV4-2 to TRBJ1-1; TRBD1 matches at 7 bases. Germline V CDR1 and CDR2: LGHNA, YNFKEQ. The J segment lost 1 base and the V segment lost 0 bases, leaving 2 bases of the junction unmatched. CDR3 length: 15 amino acids. CDR3 nucleotides: TGTGCCAGCAGCCAAGAGACAGGGACGAACACTGAAGCTTTCTTT. This sequence encodes CASSQETGTNTEAFF.

The rearrangement joins TRBV6-4 to TRBJ2-5; 9 bases agree with TRBD2. J was trimmed by 2 bases and V by 3 bases; bases with no gene match: 7. CDR1 and CDR2 (germline): MRHNA, SNTAGT. This CDR3 has 16 residues. The CDR3 DNA reads TGTGCCAGCAGTGAGATAGCGGGAGAGGGGCAAGAGACCCAGTACTTC. It translates to CASSEIAGEGQETQYF.

The genes are TRBV9 and TRBJ2-3, with TRBD2 matching over 14 bases. The CDR3 is 19 amino acids. Germline CDR1 reads SGDLS; CDR2 reads YYNGEE. V lost 0 bases and J lost 3; bases outside the gene matches: 9. The CDR3 reads CASSVEGGTSGGRTDTQYF. The CDR3 DNA reads as TGTGCCAGCAGCGTAGAAGGGGGGACTAGCGGGGGAAGAACAGATACGCAGTATTTT.

The gene calls are TRBV15 and TRBJ1-5; D is ambiguous. CDR1 LNHNV and CDR2 YYDKDF come from the germline V gene (reference sequence). The CDR3 sequence is 14 residues long. V was trimmed by 8 bases and J by 6 bases, leaving 17 bases between them. CDR3 residues: CATDAGRAGQPQHF. In nucleotides, the CDR3 is TGTGCCACCGATGCAGGTAGGGCGGGTCAGCCCCAGCATTTT. Supplemented by reference TRBV15 and TRBJ1-5, the full variable domain reads DAMVIQNPRYQVTQFGKPVTLSCSQTLNHNVMYWYQQKSSQAPKLLFHYYDKDFNNEADTPDNFQSRRPNTSFCFLDIRSPGLGDTAMYLCATDAGRAGQPQHFGDGTRLSIL.

CDR3 region: CASSLQGVYNEQFF. CDR3 DNA sequence: TGTGCCAGCAGTTTGCAAGGGGTCTACAATGAGCAGTTCTTC. The chain combines TRBV28 with TRBJ2-1, with D perhaps matching TRBD1 (5 bases). V shed 3 bases and J shed 3 bases, with 9 bases lying between them. This CDR3 is 14 amino acids long. Germline V gene data show CDR1 as MDHEN and CDR2 as SYDVKM.

This clone was detected once. V is TRBV29-1 and J is TRBJ2-1; tentatively, D is TRBD1 (6 bases). Trimming cost V 7 bases and J 1 base, with 14 bases left between them. CDR3 length equals 14 residues. The germline V gene has CDR1 SQVTM and CDR2 ANQGSEA. The CDR3 sequence: CSAAGADSYNEQFF. DNA for the CDR3: TGCAGCGCCGCAGGGGCGGATTCCTACAATGAGCAGTTCTTC.

The rearrangement uses TRBV4-1 and TRBJ1-2; D unresolved. The CDR3 sequence is 14 residues long. Germline lookup yields CDR1 MGHRA and CDR2 YSYEKL. The V end lost 0 bases, the J end lost 9 bases, and 14 bases lay between the germline ends. The CDR3 loop reads CASSQDRVGGSYTF. The CDR3 coding sequence is TGCGCCAGCAGCCAAGATAGGGTAGGAGGGAGCTACACCTTC.